These 4 T cell receptor beta chains were all obtained from the same sample, sequenced in a study of blood T cell repertoires in COVID-19. Sequencing used immunoSEQ multiplex PCR; TCRdb keeps in-frame clones, though not all of them. Of about 85,000 clones in the sample, roughly 86% are singletons; the top ten hold 0.95% to 1.5%. The source material was peripheral blood. The receptors here all came from a woman older than 75 with acute or convalescent COVID-19.

V is TRBV2 and J is TRBJ2-7, with a tentative D call TRBD1 (6 bases). V lost 3 bases and J 5 bases, leaving 11 bases between the germline ends. Germline values: CDR1 SNHLY, CDR2 FYNNEI. The CDR3 has 13 amino acids. CDR3 nucleotide sequence: TGTGCCAGCAGTGACCAGGGGATGAACGAGCAGTACTTC. The encoded protein is CASSDQGMNEQYF.

The genes are TRBV7-9 and TRBJ2-7, with a tentative D call TRBD2 (6 bases). V was cut by 5 bases and J by 0 bases, with 14 bases left in between. Germline V gene data show CDR1 as SEHNR and CDR2 as FQNEAQ (reference sequence). The CDR3 loop spans 15 amino acids. CDR3 sequence reads: CASSLNSGSSYEQYF. For the CDR3, the DNA is TGTGCCAGCAGCCTTAATAGCGGCAGCTCCTACGAGCAGTACTTC.

Worth noting for this clone: Other DNA sequences from this sample encode an identical CDR3 as well. The CDR3 sequence is CASSSPGQGTDTQYF. The CDR3 bases are TGTGCCAGCAGTTCCCCGGGACAGGGCACAGATACGCAGTATTTT. This sequence joins TRBV28 and TRBJ2-3; 8 bases are shared with TRBD1. The CDR3 totals 15 residues. Germline CDR1 and CDR2: MDHEN and SYDVKM. V trimming: 4 bases; J trimming: 1 base; junction bases outside the gene matches: 4.

The chain's CDR3 is CASTDPGQANEKLFF. The CDR3 DNA reads TGTGCCAGCACCGATCCGGGACAGGCTAATGAAAAACTGTTTTTT. The V and J genes are TRBV7-2 and TRBJ1-4, with 8 bases matching TRBD1. The junction had 7 bases not matched to a gene; V was cut back by 7 bases and J by 3 bases. CDR1 is SGHTA and CDR2 is FQGNSA in the germline V gene. The CDR3 sequence is 15 residues long.